A single sample gave rise to the 18 T cell receptor beta chains below, sequenced in a study of cytomegalovirus exposure and HLA in healthy donors. The PCR used 60 Vbeta and 13 Jbeta primers. Only in-frame clones appear in the TCRdb table, and some are missing; sequencing was by immunoSEQ multiplex PCR. Of about 190,000 clones listed, roughly four fifths are singletons. Sequenced input: PBMCs. The receptors originated from a man aged 45 to 65 in good health and CMV-seronegative.

J is TRBJ2-2 and V is TRBV5-1; TRBD1 matches 9 bases. This CDR3 is 15 amino acids long. V shed 1 base and J 6 bases; nucleotides not matched to a gene: 4. The germline V gene has CDR1 SGHRS and CDR2 YFSETQ. Written as DNA, the CDR3 is TGCGCCAGCAGCTTGACAGGGGGCAGCTCCGGGGAGCTGTTTTTT. Amino acid sequence: CASSLTGGSSGELFF. Full variable domain (remainder filled in from reference TRBV5-1 and TRBJ2-2): KAGVTQTPRYLIKTRGQQVTLSCSPISGHRSVSWYQQTPGQGLQFLFEYFSETQRNKGNFPGRFSGRQFSNSRSEMNVSTLELGDSALYLCASSLTGGSSGELFFGEGSRLTVL.

The J gene is TRBJ2-5, the V gene TRBV5-1, with TRBD2 matching over 10 bases. This CDR3 is 17 amino acids long. Looked up from germline, CDR1 is SGHRS and CDR2 is YFSETQ. Germline trimming cut 4 bases from V and 1 base from J; bases unmatched to any gene: 10. The CDR3 is CASSRQLAGAVQETQYF. In DNA form, the CDR3 reads TGCGCCAGCAGCCGCCAGCTAGCGGGGGCCGTCCAAGAGACCCAGTACTTC.

V and J are TRBV4-2 and TRBJ2-3, with TRBD2 identical over 9 bases. This CDR3 is built from 16 residues. CDR1 is LGHNA and CDR2 is YNFKEQ in the germline V gene. V lost 0 bases and J lost 5; bases outside the gene matches: 6. CDR3 DNA: TGTGCCAGCAGCCAAGATTGGGCTAGCGGGGTAGATACGCAGTATTTT. This translates into CASSQDWASGVDTQYF.

Points on this clone: Germline and junction disagree at one end, which may indicate a read error. The chain combines TRBV7-9 with TRBJ2-7; 9 nucleotides align to TRBD2. In germline, CDR1 is SEHNR, CDR2 FQNEAQ (reference sequence). The CDR3 has 15 residues. The CDR3 sequence is CSSSLGGLASHEQYF. For the CDR3, the DNA is TGTTCCAGCAGCTTAGGGGGACTAGCTTCCCACGAGCAGTACTTC.

The J gene is TRBJ2-3, the V gene TRBV29-1; no reliable D call. This CDR3 region has 12 residues. The V gene's germline CDR1 is SQVTM and CDR2 ANQGSEA. V lost 0 bases, J lost 4 bases, and 5 bases lay in between. CDR3 in amino acids: CSVEDRADTQYF. The CDR3 DNA reads as TGCAGCGTTGAAGATCGGGCAGATACGCAGTATTTT.

This clone has ten or more counts. The germline gene is not matched at one end of the junction; a read error may be the cause. The chain employs TRBV6-1 and TRBJ2-7; TRBD2 matches 12 bases. The CDR3 is made up of 15 amino acids. Germline CDR1 and CDR2: MNHNS and SASEGT. Here the CDR3 DNA reads TGTGCCAGCAGGGAAGTACTAGCGGGGGGAGCCGAGCAGTACTTC. This sequence encodes CASREVLAGGAEQYF.

The chain carries TRBV19 and TRBJ1-5; D is unresolved. This CDR3 comprises 13 residues. From germline, CDR1 is LNHDA and CDR2 SQIVND (reference sequence). Trimming shortened V by 5 bases and J by 1 base, and 6 bases separated the two germline ends. CDR3: CASSEQSNQPQHF. CDR3 sequence (DNA): TGTGCCAGTAGTGAGCAAAGCAATCAGCCCCAGCATTTT.

For the CDR3, the DNA is TGTGCCAGCAGCTTAGGGAGGACCGGGACTAGCGGGCAAGAGACCCAGTACTTC. Amino acid sequence: CASSLGRTGTSGQETQYF. V gene TRBV5-5 combines with J gene TRBJ2-5; 12 nucleotides agree with TRBD2. There are 18 residues in the CDR3. Germline assignment: CDR1 SGHKS and CDR2 YYEKEE (reference sequence). The J segment lost 2 bases and the V segment lost 2 bases, leaving 10 bases of the junction unmatched.

Written as DNA, the CDR3 is TGTGCCAGCAGCTTTCGGCTAGCGGAGACCCCCAAAAACATTCAGTACTTC. Protein sequence: CASSFRLAETPKNIQYF. V gene TRBV7-2 combines with J gene TRBJ2-4, with 7 bases that match TRBD2. Germline V CDR1 and CDR2: SGHTA, FQGNSA. Trimming cost V 3 bases and J 2 bases; bases outside gene matches: 10. The CDR3 consists of 17 residues.

J is TRBJ1-4 and V is TRBV18; D is unclear. The V and J ends lost 0 bases and 8 bases respectively, with 10 bases between them. Germline V lookup: CDR1 KGHSH, CDR2 LQKENI. The CDR3 extends over 14 amino acids. The CDR3 is CASSPPNAQEKLFF. As DNA, the CDR3 is TGTGCCAGCTCACCACCGAACGCCCAGGAAAAACTGTTTTTT.

This sequence joins TRBV6-1 and TRBJ1-1; D is unresolved. The CDR3 is 15 amino acids. Germline V gives CDR1 MNHNS, CDR2 SASEGT. With 9 bases removed from V and 3 bases from J, the gap between germline ends came to 20 bases. The CDR3 sequence: CASKSGGVPDTEAFF. DNA for the CDR3: TGTGCCAGTAAGTCAGGAGGTGTCCCGGACACTGAAGCTTTCTTT.

This rearrangement joins TRBV30 to TRBJ1-2; 7 bases are shared with TRBD1. The CDR3 is 13 residues long. The J segment lost 4 bases and the V segment lost 1 base, leaving 3 bases of the junction unmatched. Germline V CDR1 and CDR2: GTSNPN, SVGIG (reference sequence). This chain's CDR3 is CAWSEGAAYGYTF. CDR3 bases: TGTGCCTGGAGTGAGGGGGCCGCCTATGGCTACACCTTC.

This chain connects TRBV7-2 to TRBJ2-1, with 9 bases identical to TRBD1. This CDR3 spans 14 amino acids. Trimming at V came to 5 bases and at J to 7 bases, leaving 6 bases not matched to a gene. Germline V gene data show CDR1 as SGHTA and CDR2 as FQGNSA. CDR3 protein: CASSNDRGKNEQFF. CDR3 sequence (DNA): TGTGCCAGCAGCAATGACAGGGGGAAAAATGAGCAGTTCTTC.

As to this clone: The identical CDR3 is also encoded by other nucleotide sequences in the sample. The V call is TRBV19, the J call TRBJ1-5, with 10 positions matching TRBD1. Trimming took 6 bases from V and 2 from J; bases not matched to a gene: 1. CDR3 length: 14 residues. CDR1 and CDR2 from the germline V gene are LNHDA and SQIVND (reference sequence). The CDR3 spells CASSGQGGNQPQHF. For the CDR3, the DNA is TGTGCCAGTAGCGGACAGGGGGGCAATCAGCCCCAGCATTTT.

V gene TRBV7-2 combines with J gene TRBJ2-3, with TRBD2 identical over 10 bases. Trimming cost V 6 bases and J 0 bases; bases outside gene matches: 6. Per germline, CDR1 SGHTA and CDR2 FQGNSA. The CDR3 loop spans 16 amino acids. The CDR3 coding sequence is TGTGCCAGCAGGAGGACTAGCGGAGCTAGCACAGATACGCAGTATTTT. The encoded protein is CASRRTSGASTDTQYF.

The chain combines TRBV5-1 with TRBJ2-5; a weak D match, TRBD1 (6 bases). Germline V gene sequence: CDR1 SGHRS, CDR2 YFSETQ. This CDR3 has 15 amino acids. V was trimmed by 2 bases and J by 2 bases, leaving 13 bases between them. CDR3: CASSFNGQKQETQYF. CDR3 sequence (DNA): TGCGCCAGCAGCTTTAACGGACAGAAGCAAGAGACCCAGTACTTC.

The chain has TRBV7-2 and TRBJ2-7, with TRBD1 matching over 10 bases. The ends lost 4 bases at V and 1 base at J; junction bases unmatched: 4. The CDR3 has 15 amino acids. Germline CDR1 and CDR2: SGHTA and FQGNSA. CDR3 in amino acids: CASSYVGQGSYEQYF. The CDR3 DNA follows: TGTGCCAGCAGCTACGTGGGACAGGGGTCCTACGAGCAGTACTTC.

The genes are TRBV11-2 and TRBJ2-7, with 10 nucleotides matching TRBD2. V lost 1 base to trimming and J lost 3 bases; unmatched junction nucleotides: 6. CDR3 size: 16 residues. The V gene's germline CDR1 is SGHAT and CDR2 FQNNGV. The CDR3 loop reads CASSLATSGVLYEQYF. CDR3 nucleotides: TGTGCCAGCAGCTTAGCCACTAGCGGGGTGCTCTACGAGCAGTACTTC.